This T cell receptor beta chain is drawn from a study of shared clonotypes between healthy human individuals. Terminally differentiated effector memory CD45RA+ cells were excluded by CCR7 positive selection of CD45RO-negative cells. With 6 bases clipped from V and 7 bases from J, the junction kept 5 bases outside the gene matches. This CDR3 is built from 13 residues. The germline V gene has CDR1 LGHNA and CDR2 YNFKEQ. Measured with immunoSEQ multiplex PCR; TCRdb has only the in-frame clones, and not every one. The profile shows about 2.1 million clones, 85% to 95% of them singletons. To note about this clone: Its antigen is not identified.

Study-level findings and limits: Estimated richness was generally greater in naive than memory subsets.

The chain joins TRBV4-2 to TRBJ1-5; 8 positions match TRBD1. This TCR derives from a man in his late teens or twenties in good health. Some clones in this sample may be carry-over from other donors' samples. Sequenced input: naive CD8+ T cells from PBMCs. For the CDR3, the DNA is TGTGCCAGCAGTAACAGGGGGGCCCAGCCCCAGCATTTT. Its protein product is CASSNRGAQPQHF.